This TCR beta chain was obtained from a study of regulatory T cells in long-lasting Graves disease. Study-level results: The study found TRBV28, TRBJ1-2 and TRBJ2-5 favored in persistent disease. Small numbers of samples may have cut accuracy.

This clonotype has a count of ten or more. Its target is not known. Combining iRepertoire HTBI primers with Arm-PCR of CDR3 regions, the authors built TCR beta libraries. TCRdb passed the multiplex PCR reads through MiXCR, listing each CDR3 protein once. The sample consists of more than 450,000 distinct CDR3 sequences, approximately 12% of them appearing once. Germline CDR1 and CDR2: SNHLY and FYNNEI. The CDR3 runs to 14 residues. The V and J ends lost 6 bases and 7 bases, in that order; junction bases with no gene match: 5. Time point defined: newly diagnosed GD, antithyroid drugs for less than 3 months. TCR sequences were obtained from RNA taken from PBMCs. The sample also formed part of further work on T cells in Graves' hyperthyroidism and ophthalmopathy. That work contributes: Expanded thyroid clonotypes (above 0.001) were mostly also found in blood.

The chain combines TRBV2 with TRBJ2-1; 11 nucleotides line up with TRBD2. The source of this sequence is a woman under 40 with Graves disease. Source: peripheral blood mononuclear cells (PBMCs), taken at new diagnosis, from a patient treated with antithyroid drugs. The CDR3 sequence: CASRQGTSGNEQFF. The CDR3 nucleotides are TGTGCCAGCAGACAAGGGACTAGCGGAAATGAGCAGTTCTTC.